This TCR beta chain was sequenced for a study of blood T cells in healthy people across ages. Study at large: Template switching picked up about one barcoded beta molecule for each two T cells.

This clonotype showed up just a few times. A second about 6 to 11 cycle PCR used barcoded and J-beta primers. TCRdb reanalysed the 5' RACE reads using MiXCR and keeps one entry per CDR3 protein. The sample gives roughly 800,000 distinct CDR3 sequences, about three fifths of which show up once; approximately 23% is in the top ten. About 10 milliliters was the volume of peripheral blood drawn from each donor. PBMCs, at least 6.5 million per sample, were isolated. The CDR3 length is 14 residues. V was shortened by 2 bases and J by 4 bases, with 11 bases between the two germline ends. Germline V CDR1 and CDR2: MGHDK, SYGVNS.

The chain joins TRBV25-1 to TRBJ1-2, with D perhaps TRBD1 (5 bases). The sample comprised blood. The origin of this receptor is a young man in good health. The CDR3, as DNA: TGTGCCAGCAGTGAAGGGGCAGGCTTCTATGGCTACACCTTC. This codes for CASSEGAGFYGYTF.